This T cell receptor beta chain is drawn from a study of blood T cell repertoires in COVID-19. For the study at large: PBMCs, B-cell-depleted T cells, or T cells provided the cDNA or gDNA that made up the material.

Trimming at V came to 6 bases and at J to 8 bases, leaving 7 bases not matched to a gene. The germline V gene encodes CDR1 KGHSH and CDR2 LQKENI. The CDR3 is 14 residues long. Method: immunoSEQ multiplex PCR; TCRdb's copy keeps in-frame clones and lacks some. The table records 150,000 to 200,000 clones, 80% to 85% of them present only once. Researchers sorted participants into cohorts using their self-reported clinical history. Recovered status applied to Cohort 3 donors who had two consecutive negative PCRs. It also applied to those with clearance or with symptom resolution. This clonotype was obtained from a woman aged 45-60 years who had recovered from COVID-19. The sample consisted of PBMCs or T cells enriched from blood (not recorded which). The chain couples TRBV18 to TRBJ1-4, with TRBD1 matching 9 bases. The CDR3 region has the DNA TGTGCCAGCTCCCAACAGGGGGCAGGGGAAAAACTGTTTTTT. Protein: CASSQQGAGEKLFF.